Following are 16 T cell receptor beta chains from one sample sequenced in a study of T cell changes during pregnancy in multiple sclerosis. Sequencing was performed with immunoSEQ multiplex PCR; in TCRdb, only in-frame clones are kept and a portion is missing. The sample records some 38,000 clones, 85% to 90% being singletons. The material was CD8+ T cells from peripheral blood mononuclear cells, obtained in the third trimester of pregnancy. These receptors originate from a female donor with multiple sclerosis, enrolled in a pregnancy study.

The rearrangement links TRBV27 to TRBJ1-2; 9 bases fit TRBD1. The V gene end was trimmed by 5 bases and the J gene end by 4 bases; junction bases not matched to a gene: 8. In germline, CDR1 is MNHEY, CDR2 SMNVEV (reference sequence). The CDR3 runs 15 residues. The CDR3 DNA reads as TGTGCCAGCAGTCCCGGACAGGGGCTTTTCTATGGCTACACCTTC. Amino acid sequence: CASSPGQGLFYGYTF.

This chain uses TRBV2 with TRBJ1-4, with D perhaps TRBD1 (6 bases). V shed 6 bases and J shed 0 bases, with 11 bases lying between them. Germline-derived CDR1 and CDR2 are SNHLY and FYNNEI. CDR3 size: 15 residues. CDR3 bases: TGTGCCAGCAGCGTCTGGACAGCAACTAATGAAAAACTGTTTTTT. It yields the protein CASSVWTATNEKLFF.

This rearrangement joins TRBV28 to TRBJ2-7; 10 bases match TRBD1. This CDR3 comprises 14 residues. Trimming removed 6 bases from V and 5 bases from J; junction bases left unmatched: 7. Germline V gene sequence: CDR1 MDHEN, CDR2 SYDVKM. The CDR3 region is CASRARQGAHEQYF. Written as DNA, the CDR3 is TGTGCCAGCAGAGCGAGACAGGGGGCCCACGAGCAGTACTTC. The full variable domain, its missing parts supplied by reference TRBV28 and TRBJ2-7, is DVKVTQSSRYLVKRTGEKVFLECVQDMDHENMFWYRQDPGLGLRLIYFSYDVKMKEKGDIPEGYSVSREKKERFSLILESASTNQTSMYLCASRARQGAHEQYFGPGTRLTVT.

V and J are TRBV5-6 and TRBJ1-5, with 9 bases fitting TRBD1. With V trimmed by 5 bases and J by 2 bases, 5 bases remained unmatched. The CDR3 length is 15 residues. Germline values: CDR1 SGHDT, CDR2 YYEEEE. CDR3 coding DNA: TGTGCCAGCAGTTCCCGGGACAGGGGCAATCAGCCCCAGCATTTT. It encodes CASSSRDRGNQPQHF.

The V and J genes are TRBV5-4 and TRBJ2-5; 7 nucleotides line up with TRBD1. Germline values: CDR1 SGHNT, CDR2 YYREEE (reference sequence). Germline trimming cut 2 bases from V and 3 bases from J; bases unmatched to any gene: 4. This CDR3 is 14 amino acids long. The CDR3 loop is CASSLQGSEETQYF. The CDR3 nucleotides are TGTGCCAGCAGCTTACAGGGGTCCGAAGAGACCCAGTACTTC.

Comments on this clone: Other DNA sequences in this sample translate to the same CDR3. The rearrangement links TRBV27 to TRBJ1-2, with 7 bases matching TRBD1. The CDR3 runs 14 residues. The germline CDR1 and CDR2 sequences are MNHEY and SMNVEV (reference sequence). Losses at the gene ends were 3 bases for V and 0 bases for J; bases not matched to a gene: 1. The CDR3 spells CASSFTGANYGYTF. CDR3 DNA sequence: TGTGCCAGCAGTTTTACAGGGGCTAACTATGGCTACACCTTC.

The chain combines TRBV6-5 with TRBJ2-2; 8 nucleotides align to TRBD1. Per germline, CDR1 MNHEY and CDR2 SVGAGI. V was pared by 2 bases and J by 5 bases, with 7 bases of the junction left unmatched. The CDR3 is 16 amino acids. The CDR3: CASSYAWTGWTGELFF. CDR3 sequence (DNA): TGTGCCAGCAGTTACGCCTGGACAGGGTGGACCGGGGAGCTGTTTTTT.

The chain is built from TRBV6-5 and TRBJ1-1; no definite D call. This CDR3 has 12 residues. Trimming took 8 bases from V and 2 from J, leaving 9 bases between them. Germline V gene data show CDR1 as MNHEY and CDR2 as SVGAGI. The CDR3 sequence is CASGTDNTEAFF. The CDR3 nucleotides read TGTGCCAGCGGCACAGACAACACTGAAGCTTTCTTT.

CDR3 DNA: TGTGCCAGCACCGCGGTACCCTCTGGGGCCAACGTCCTGACTTTC. It encodes CASTAVPSGANVLTF. This chain connects TRBV2 to TRBJ2-6; no clear D gene. This CDR3 spans 15 amino acids. Trimming removed 7 bases at V and 0 bases at J, with 10 bases between. The germline CDR1 and CDR2 sequences are SNHLY and FYNNEI.

The chain has TRBV6-5 and TRBJ2-1; 14 positions agree with TRBD2. Germline V gene lookup returns CDR1 MNHEY and CDR2 SVGAGI. Trimming at V came to 6 bases and at J to 6 bases, leaving 4 bases not matched to a gene. The CDR3 spans 15 residues. CDR3 residues: CASRSTSGGANEQFF. CDR3 nucleotides: TGTGCCAGCAGGTCGACTAGCGGGGGGGCCAATGAGCAGTTCTTC.

The sample holds one count of this clone. V and J are TRBV10-3 and TRBJ1-1; possible D gene TRBD1, 6 bases. There are 17 residues in the CDR3. Germline CDR1 and CDR2: ENHRY and SYGVKD. V was pared by 4 bases and J by 2 bases, with 20 bases between. The CDR3 DNA sequence: TGTGCCATCAGTGTTGGAGTCAACAGGGTATTAAACACTGAAGCTTTCTTT. Its translation is CAISVGVNRVLNTEAFF.

CDR3 amino acids: CASSLPGQGLYEQYF. The CDR3 DNA reads TGTGCCAGCAGTCTACCGGGACAGGGACTATACGAGCAGTACTTC. This chain uses TRBV6-5 with TRBJ2-7, with 9 nucleotides matching TRBD1. CDR3 size: 15 residues. With V trimmed by 5 bases and J by 4 bases, 9 bases remained unmatched. Germline V lookup: CDR1 MNHEY, CDR2 SVGAGI.

The CDR3 reads CASTPGGGQPQHF. In DNA form, the CDR3 reads TGTGCCAGCACCCCCGGGGGAGGACAGCCCCAGCATTTT. This chain joins TRBV6-5 and TRBJ1-5, with a possible D match to TRBD1 (5 bases). Trimming pared 7 bases from V and 7 bases from J, leaving 14 bases between. Germline V lookup: CDR1 MNHEY, CDR2 SVGAGI. CDR3 length equals 13 residues.

Here the CDR3 reads CASSDVWGVPGQGKNQPQHF. The CDR3 region has the DNA TGCGCCAGCAGTGATGTGTGGGGGGTCCCGGGACAGGGGAAAAATCAGCCCCAGCATTTT. This rearrangement joins TRBV10-2 to TRBJ1-5; 10 bases match TRBD1. The CDR3 runs to 20 residues. Germline CDR1 reads WSHSY; CDR2 reads SAAADI. V shed 3 bases and J 4 bases; nucleotides not matched to a gene: 18.

DNA of the CDR3: TGTGCCACCAGCGCATCAGGGAAGGGGGCTTTTGGCTACACCTTC. It translates to CATSASGKGAFGYTF. The chain links TRBV15 to TRBJ1-2; 7 bases line up with TRBD1. The V and J ends lost 5 bases and 7 bases, in that order; junction bases with no gene match: 13. The germline CDR1 and CDR2 sequences are LNHNV and YYDKDF (reference sequence). The CDR3 length is 15 residues.

This rearrangement joins TRBV4-3 to TRBJ1-4; TRBD1 is a possible D gene (6 bases). V was cut by 2 bases and J by 6 bases, with 10 bases left in between. The length of the CDR3 is 14 residues. From germline, CDR1 is LGHNA and CDR2 YSLEER. The CDR3 DNA reads TGCGCCAGCAGCCAATGGCAGGGGTATGAAAAACTGTTTTTT. Amino acids: CASSQWQGYEKLFF.